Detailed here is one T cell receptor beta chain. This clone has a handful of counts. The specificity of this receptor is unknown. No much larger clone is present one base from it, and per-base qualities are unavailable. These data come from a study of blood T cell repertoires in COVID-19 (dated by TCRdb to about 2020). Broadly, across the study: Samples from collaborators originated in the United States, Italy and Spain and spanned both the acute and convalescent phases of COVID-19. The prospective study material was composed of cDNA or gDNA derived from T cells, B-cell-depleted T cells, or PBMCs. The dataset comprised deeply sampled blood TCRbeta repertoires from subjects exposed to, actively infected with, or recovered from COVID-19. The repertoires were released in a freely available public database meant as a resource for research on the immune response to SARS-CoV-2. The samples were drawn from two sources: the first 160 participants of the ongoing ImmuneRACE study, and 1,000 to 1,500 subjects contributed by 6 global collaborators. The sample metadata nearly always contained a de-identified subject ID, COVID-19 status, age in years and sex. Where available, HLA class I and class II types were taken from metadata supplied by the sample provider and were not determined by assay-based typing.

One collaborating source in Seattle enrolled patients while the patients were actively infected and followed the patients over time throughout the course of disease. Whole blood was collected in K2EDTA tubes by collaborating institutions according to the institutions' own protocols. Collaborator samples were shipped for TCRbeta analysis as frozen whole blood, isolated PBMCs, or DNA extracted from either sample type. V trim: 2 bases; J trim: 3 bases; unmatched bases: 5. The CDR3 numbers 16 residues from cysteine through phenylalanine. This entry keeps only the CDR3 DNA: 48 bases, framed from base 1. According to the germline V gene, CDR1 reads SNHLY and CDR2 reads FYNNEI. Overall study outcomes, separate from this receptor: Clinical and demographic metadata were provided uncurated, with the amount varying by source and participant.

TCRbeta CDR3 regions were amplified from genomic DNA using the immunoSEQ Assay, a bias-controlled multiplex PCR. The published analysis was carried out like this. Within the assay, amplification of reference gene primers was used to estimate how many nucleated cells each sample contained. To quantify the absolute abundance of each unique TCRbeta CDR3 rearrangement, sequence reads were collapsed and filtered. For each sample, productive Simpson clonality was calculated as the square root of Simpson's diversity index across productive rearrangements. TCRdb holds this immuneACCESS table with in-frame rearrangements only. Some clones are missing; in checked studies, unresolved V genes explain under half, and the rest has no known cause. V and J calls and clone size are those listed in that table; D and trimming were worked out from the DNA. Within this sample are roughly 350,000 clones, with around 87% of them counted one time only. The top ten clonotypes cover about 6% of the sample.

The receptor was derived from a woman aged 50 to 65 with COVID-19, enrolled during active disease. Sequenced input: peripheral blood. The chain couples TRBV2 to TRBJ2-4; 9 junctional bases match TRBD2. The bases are TGTGCCAGCAGTGAAATTAGCGGGAGAGTCAAAAACATTCAGTACTTC. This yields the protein CASSEISGRVKNIQYF.